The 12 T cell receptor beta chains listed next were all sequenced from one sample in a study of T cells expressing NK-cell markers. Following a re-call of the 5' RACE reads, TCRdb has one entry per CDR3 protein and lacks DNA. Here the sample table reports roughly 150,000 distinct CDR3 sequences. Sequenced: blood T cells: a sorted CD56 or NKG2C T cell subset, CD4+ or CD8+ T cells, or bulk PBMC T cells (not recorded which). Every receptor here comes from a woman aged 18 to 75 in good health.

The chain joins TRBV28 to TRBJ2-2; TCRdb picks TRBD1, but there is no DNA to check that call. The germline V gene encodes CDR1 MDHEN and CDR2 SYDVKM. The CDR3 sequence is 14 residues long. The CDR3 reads CASSTTGNTGELFF.

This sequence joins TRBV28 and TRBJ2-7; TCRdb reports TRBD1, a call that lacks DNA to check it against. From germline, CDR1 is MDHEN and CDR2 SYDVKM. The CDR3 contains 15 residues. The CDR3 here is CASSFRDRILYEQYF. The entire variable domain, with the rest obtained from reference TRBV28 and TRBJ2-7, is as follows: DVKVTQSSRYLVKRTGEKVFLECVQDMDHENMFWYRQDPGLGLRLIYFSYDVKMKEKGDIPEGYSVSREKKERFSLILESASTNQTSMYLCASSFRDRILYEQYFGPGTRLTVT.

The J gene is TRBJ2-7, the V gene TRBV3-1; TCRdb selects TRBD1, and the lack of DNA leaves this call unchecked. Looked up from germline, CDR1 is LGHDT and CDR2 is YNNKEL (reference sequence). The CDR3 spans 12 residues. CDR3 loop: CASSLWDNKMYF.

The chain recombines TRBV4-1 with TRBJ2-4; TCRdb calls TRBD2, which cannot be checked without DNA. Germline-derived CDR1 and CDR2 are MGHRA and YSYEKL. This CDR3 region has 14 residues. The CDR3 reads CASSQDRRRDIQYF.

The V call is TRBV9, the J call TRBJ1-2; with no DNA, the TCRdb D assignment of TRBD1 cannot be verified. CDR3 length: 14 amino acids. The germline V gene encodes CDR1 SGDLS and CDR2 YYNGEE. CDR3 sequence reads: CASSVADRPSDYTF.

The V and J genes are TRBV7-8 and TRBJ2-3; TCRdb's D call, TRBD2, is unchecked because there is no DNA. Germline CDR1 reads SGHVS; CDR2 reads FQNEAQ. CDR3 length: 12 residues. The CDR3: CASSPPRDTQYF.

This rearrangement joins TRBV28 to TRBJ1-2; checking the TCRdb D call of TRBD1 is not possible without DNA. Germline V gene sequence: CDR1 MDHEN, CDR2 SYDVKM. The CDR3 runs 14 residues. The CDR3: CASSWGSKGEGYTF.

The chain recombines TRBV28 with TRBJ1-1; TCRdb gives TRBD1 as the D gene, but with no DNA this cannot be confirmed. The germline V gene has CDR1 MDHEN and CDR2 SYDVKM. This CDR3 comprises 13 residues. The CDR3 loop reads CASTATDLAEAFF.

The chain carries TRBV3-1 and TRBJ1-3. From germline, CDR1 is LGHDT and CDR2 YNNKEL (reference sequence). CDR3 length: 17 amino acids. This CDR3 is CASSQGLLRTSGNTIYF. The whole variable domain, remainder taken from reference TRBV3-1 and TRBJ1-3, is DTAVSQTPKYLVTQMGNDKSIKCEQNLGHDTMYWYKQDSKKFLKIMFSYNNKELIINETVPNRFSPKSPDKAHLNLHINSLELGDSAVYFCASSQGLLRTSGNTIYFGEGSWLTVV.

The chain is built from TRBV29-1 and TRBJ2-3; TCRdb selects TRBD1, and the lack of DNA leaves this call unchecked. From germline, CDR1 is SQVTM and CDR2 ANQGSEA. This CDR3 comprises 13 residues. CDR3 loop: CSAQRGTQGTQYF.

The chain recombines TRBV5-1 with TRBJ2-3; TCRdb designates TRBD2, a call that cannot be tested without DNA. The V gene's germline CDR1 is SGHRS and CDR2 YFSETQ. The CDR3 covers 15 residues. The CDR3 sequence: CASNLLADSTDTQYF.

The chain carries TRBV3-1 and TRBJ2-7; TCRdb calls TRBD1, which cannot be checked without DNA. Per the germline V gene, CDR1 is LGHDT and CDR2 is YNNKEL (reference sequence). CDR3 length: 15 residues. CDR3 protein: CASSQGGGGKYEQYF.